The clone carrying this T cell receptor beta chain was observed many times. Its antigen is unidentified. These data are taken from a study of blood T cells in healthy people across ages. Findings and caveats of the study: Leaving the PBMCs unsorted stopped any conclusive comparison of naive versus antigen-experienced cells.

Sample-barcoded 5' priming and a J-beta primer mix drove a second PCR of about 6 to 11 cycles. TCRdb re-called the 5' RACE reads with MiXCR, one entry per CDR3 protein. The table records about 840,000 distinct CDR3 sequences, roughly 29% of them present only once. The CDR3 length is 14 residues. V was cut by 2 bases and J by 3 bases, with 11 bases left in between. These same data were also listed under a study on T cells of mothers and their children.

Sequences were obtained from blood. The chain has TRBV12-3 or TRBV12-4 and TRBJ2-7; D gene uncertain. The sequence was obtained from a woman in her thirties or forties in good health. CDR3 amino acids: CASSLSPPVYEQYF. The CDR3 coding sequence is TGTGCCAGCAGTTTATCCCCCCCAGTCTACGAGCAGTACTTC.